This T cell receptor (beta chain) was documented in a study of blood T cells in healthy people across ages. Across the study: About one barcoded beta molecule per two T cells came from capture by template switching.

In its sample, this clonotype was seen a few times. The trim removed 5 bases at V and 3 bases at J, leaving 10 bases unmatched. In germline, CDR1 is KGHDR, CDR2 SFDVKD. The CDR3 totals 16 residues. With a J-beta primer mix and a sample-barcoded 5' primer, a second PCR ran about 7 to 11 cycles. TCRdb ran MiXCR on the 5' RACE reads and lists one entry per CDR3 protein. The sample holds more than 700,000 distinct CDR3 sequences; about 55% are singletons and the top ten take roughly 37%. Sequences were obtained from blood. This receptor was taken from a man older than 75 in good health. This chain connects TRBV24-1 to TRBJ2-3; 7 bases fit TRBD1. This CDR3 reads CATSAKQGSITDTQYF. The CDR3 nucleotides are TGTGCCACCAGTGCTAAACAGGGGAGTATAACAGATACGCAGTATTTT.